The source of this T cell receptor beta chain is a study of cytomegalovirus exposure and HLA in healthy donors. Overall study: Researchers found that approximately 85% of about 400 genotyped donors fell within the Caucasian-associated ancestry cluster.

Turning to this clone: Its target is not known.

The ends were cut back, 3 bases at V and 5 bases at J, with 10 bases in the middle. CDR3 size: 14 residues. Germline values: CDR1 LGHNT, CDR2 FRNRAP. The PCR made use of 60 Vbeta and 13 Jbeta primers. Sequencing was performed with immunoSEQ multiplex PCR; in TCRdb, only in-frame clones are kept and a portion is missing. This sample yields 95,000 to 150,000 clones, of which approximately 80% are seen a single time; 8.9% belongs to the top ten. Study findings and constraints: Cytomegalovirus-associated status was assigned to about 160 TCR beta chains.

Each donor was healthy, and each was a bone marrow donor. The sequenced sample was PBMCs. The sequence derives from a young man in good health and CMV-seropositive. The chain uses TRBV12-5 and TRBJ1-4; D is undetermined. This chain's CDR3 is CASGLSGFNEKLFF. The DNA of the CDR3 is TGTGCTAGTGGTTTATCGGGGTTCAATGAAAAACTGTTTTTT.